This passage covers 26 T cell receptor beta chains from one sample sequenced in a study of CD8 T cells in Susac syndrome (dated by TCRdb to between 2018 and 2021). The receptor library was made with the immunoSEQ multiplex PCR assay. RNA was extracted using the RNeasy kit, and about 0.45 to 1 ug of the RNA was reverse transcribed with random hexamers. In TCRdb, the public reads were trimmed at Q25 with fastp and aligned with MiXCR, with productive beta chains retained. A single entry per CDR3 protein holds the most common genes and DNA from its merged rows. Recorded for this sample are approximately 180,000 distinct CDR3 sequences; roughly 95% of them occurred a single time. The top ten clones comprise approximately 0.09% of the sample. The specimen sequenced was CD4+ T cells from PBMCs. The receptor source for this set is a human donor with multiple sclerosis.

The rearrangement links TRBV5-6 to TRBJ1-6; D gene uncertain. Germline-derived CDR1 and CDR2 are SGHDT and YYEEEE. The V end was cut by 2 bases, the J end by 7 bases, with 10 bases between. The CDR3 extends over 14 amino acids. CDR3 loop: CASSFRGQNSPLHF. The CDR3 coding sequence is TGTGCCAGCAGCTTCCGGGGTCAAAATTCACCCCTCCACTTT.

The chain carries TRBV28 and TRBJ1-1; 8 positions match TRBD1. Germline CDR1 MDHEN, CDR2 SYDVKM. This CDR3 is built from 15 residues. The ends lost 4 bases at V and 4 bases at J; junction bases unmatched: 8. CDR3 DNA: TGTGCCAGCAGTTACCCAGGGGGCATGGGCACTGAAGCTTTCTTT. Protein: CASSYPGGMGTEAFF.

The chain couples TRBV30 to TRBJ2-6, with 13 bases lining up with TRBD2. The V and J ends lost 2 bases and 0 bases, in that order; junction bases with no gene match: 4. This CDR3 has 18 amino acids. The V gene's germline CDR1 is GTSNPN and CDR2 SVGIG (reference sequence). The CDR3 loop reads CAWSSWTSGGSGANVLTF. In nucleotides, the CDR3 is TGTGCCTGGAGTTCCTGGACTAGCGGGGGCTCTGGGGCCAACGTCCTGACTTTC.

The chain recombines TRBV25-1 with TRBJ2-7, with 9 bases lining up with TRBD2. V was pared by 8 bases and J by 5 bases, with 7 bases of the junction left unmatched. From germline, CDR1 is MGHDK and CDR2 SYGVNS. The CDR3 extends over 13 amino acids. Here the CDR3 DNA reads TGTGCCAGCCGCGGGGGGGCTGGGAACGAGCAGTACTTC. Encoded protein: CASRGGAGNEQYF.

This chain uses TRBV19 with TRBJ2-6; tentatively, D is TRBD1 (5 bases). Germline V gene lookup returns CDR1 LNHDA and CDR2 SQIVND (reference sequence). V was shortened by 4 bases and J by 4 bases, with 17 bases between the two germline ends. CDR3 length equals 17 residues. The CDR3 protein is CASSTSAGIVGANVLTF. The CDR3 coding sequence is TGTGCCAGTAGTACAAGCGCAGGGATTGTGGGGGCCAACGTCCTGACTTTC.

This clonotype came up once. The junction departs from the called germline gene at one end, perhaps through a read error. The chain uses TRBV5-6 and TRBJ2-1; D unclear. This CDR3 has 15 amino acids. Germline V gene lookup returns CDR1 SGHDT and CDR2 YYEEEE. The CDR3 spells CASSLASRLYNEQFF. The CDR3 DNA reads as TGCGCCAGCAGCTTGGCGTCGAGGCTTTACAATGAGCAGTTCTTC. The entire variable domain, with the rest obtained from reference TRBV5-6 and TRBJ2-1, is as follows: DAGVTQSPTHLIKTRGQQVTLRCSPKSGHDTVSWYQQALGQGPQFIFQYYEEEERQRGNFPDRFSGHQFPNYSSELNVNALLLGDSALYLCASSLASRLYNEQFFGPGTRLTVL.

The chain combines TRBV5-6 with TRBJ2-3; TRBD2 aligns across 7 bases. V shed 4 bases and J 3 bases; nucleotides not matched to a gene: 8. Per the germline V gene, CDR1 is SGHDT and CDR2 is YYEEEE. CDR3 size: 15 residues. The CDR3 DNA reads TGTGCCAGCAGCCAAACTGGCGGGGGAACAGATACGCAGTATTTT. It specifies CASSQTGGGTDTQYF.

This clonotype was seen only a few times. This chain connects TRBV2 to TRBJ2-7; possibly TRBD1 for D (6 bases). The germline V and J ends were trimmed by 11 bases and 3 bases, with 17 bases remaining between them. The length of the CDR3 is 13 residues. Germline values: CDR1 SNHLY, CDR2 FYNNEI. CDR3 DNA: TGTGCCGGGGGCACCAACACTCACTACGAGCAGTACTTC. It specifies CAGGTNTHYEQYF.

This clonotype was picked up one time. The V and J genes are TRBV7-9 and TRBJ1-2; unclear D gene. The germline V gene encodes CDR1 SEHNR and CDR2 FQNEAQ (reference sequence). V dropped 2 bases and J dropped 6 bases, with 13 bases sitting between them. The CDR3 runs to 14 residues. CDR3 region: CASSLPGRKDGYTF. In DNA form, the CDR3 reads TGTGCCAGCAGCTTACCCGGACGTAAAGATGGCTACACCTTC.

The V call is TRBV29-1, the J call TRBJ1-2; D is ambiguous. V was cut by 7 bases and J by 2 bases, with 14 bases left in between. This CDR3 is 13 amino acids long. Germline assignment: CDR1 SQVTM and CDR2 ANQGSEA. The CDR3 loop reads CSAYSVVNYGYTF. The CDR3 DNA is TGCAGCGCTTATTCAGTCGTCAACTATGGCTACACCTTC.

This clonotype was detected only once. This rearrangement joins TRBV29-1 to TRBJ1-1, with unresolved D. The germline gives CDR1 SQVTM, CDR2 ANQGSEA. Trimming took 5 bases from V and 1 from J, leaving 8 bases between them. The CDR3 has 12 residues. Written as DNA, the CDR3 is TGCAGCGTTCGAAGGACGAACACTGAAGCTTTCTTT. This codes for CSVRRTNTEAFF.

The gene calls are TRBV19 and TRBJ2-7; D might be TRBD1 or TRBD2, each matching 5 bases. The V and J ends lost 3 bases and 4 bases respectively, with 16 bases between them. Germline CDR1 reads LNHDA; CDR2 reads SQIVND (reference sequence). The CDR3 is 15 residues long. The CDR3 DNA sequence: TGTGCCAGTAGTATCGGGGCAGGGACCCCTTACGAGCAGTACTTC. It encodes CASSIGAGTPYEQYF.

This clonotype was seen once. The CDR3 DNA reads TGTGCCAGCAGTTTAACCGCAATCCCCTACGAGCAGTACTTC. It codes for CASSLTAIPYEQYF. V gene TRBV27 combines with J gene TRBJ2-7; D is unclear. Trimming pared 2 bases from V and 2 bases from J, leaving 10 bases between. CDR1 and CDR2 from the germline V gene are MNHEY and SMNVEV (reference sequence). The length of the CDR3 is 14 residues.

V is TRBV7-9 and J is TRBJ2-1; D is perhaps TRBD2 (6 bases). Trimming cost V 0 bases and J 9 bases, with 24 bases left between them. The CDR3 contains 18 residues. Looked up from germline, CDR1 is SEHNR and CDR2 is FQNEAQ (reference sequence). The CDR3: CASSLAIAVYTQGGEQFF. The CDR3 DNA follows: TGTGCCAGCAGCTTAGCTATCGCCGTCTACACGCAGGGAGGTGAGCAGTTCTTC.

The chain has TRBV20-1 and TRBJ2-7; 8 nucleotides align to TRBD1. With V trimmed by 2 bases and J by 5 bases, 8 bases remained unmatched. The length of the CDR3 is 14 residues. CDR1 is DFQATT, CDR2 SNEGSKA, per germline (reference sequence). For the CDR3, the DNA is TGCAGTGCTAGATCTCGGACAGGGACCCACGAGCAGTACTTC. Amino acid sequence: CSARSRTGTHEQYF.

This sequence joins TRBV20-1 and TRBJ1-5; TRBD1 is a possible D gene (5 bases). There are 13 residues in the CDR3. Germline CDR1 is DFQATT and CDR2 is SNEGSKA (reference sequence). DNA for the CDR3: TGCACCTTGAGCCAGGGCCGGGATCAGCCCCAGCATTTT. This translates into CTLSQGRDQPQHF.

The rearrangement joins TRBV12-3 or TRBV12-4 to TRBJ2-3; 10 nucleotides align to TRBD2. V shed 5 bases, J shed 7 bases, and the junction held 12 bases outside the gene matches. The CDR3 sequence is 16 residues long. The CDR3 bases are TGTGCCAGCAGTACTAGCGGGGCCGAAGGGCAGCATACGCAGTATTTT. Protein sequence: CASSTSGAEGQHTQYF.

The V call is TRBV3-1, the J call TRBJ2-2; D gene unclear. V lost 0 bases, J lost 6 bases, and 8 bases lay in between. Per germline, CDR1 LGHDT and CDR2 YNNKEL (reference sequence). The CDR3 runs to 14 residues. The CDR3 is CASSQDLGPGELFF. Here the CDR3 DNA reads TGTGCCAGCAGCCAAGATTTGGGTCCCGGGGAGCTGTTTTTT. Combining the CDR3 with reference TRBV3-1 and TRBJ2-2 gives the whole variable domain DTAVSQTPKYLVTQMGNDKSIKCEQNLGHDTMYWYKQDSKKFLKIMFSYNNKELIINETVPNRFSPKSPDKAHLNLHINSLELGDSAVYFCASSQDLGPGELFFGEGSRLTVL.

The J gene is TRBJ2-3, the V gene TRBV29-1; D is ambiguous. Trimming pared 2 bases from V and 4 bases from J, leaving 10 bases between. Germline V gives CDR1 SQVTM, CDR2 ANQGSEA. This CDR3 contains 13 residues. CDR3 loop: CSVEIGPADTQYF. In nucleotides, the CDR3 is TGCAGCGTTGAAATAGGGCCCGCAGATACGCAGTATTTT.

The chain joins TRBV7-8 to TRBJ2-7, with 9 bases that match TRBD1. This CDR3 spans 15 amino acids. CDR1 is SGHVS and CDR2 is FQNEAQ in the germline V gene. Losses at the gene ends were 5 bases for V and 2 bases for J; bases not matched to a gene: 7. CDR3 bases: TGTGCCAGCAGCCCAATCCGGGACAGGGCCTACGAGCAGTACTTC. It specifies CASSPIRDRAYEQYF.

The CDR3 loop is CASSLVRGGGGDTQYF. For the CDR3, the DNA is TGTGCCAGCAGCTTAGTTCGCGGGGGAGGGGGAGATACGCAGTATTTT. This chain joins TRBV7-2 and TRBJ2-3, with a possible D match to TRBD2 (7 bases). The V end lost 1 base, the J end lost 5 bases, and 16 bases lay between the germline ends. Per germline, CDR1 SGHTA and CDR2 FQGNSA. There are 16 residues in the CDR3.

The chain recombines TRBV30 with TRBJ2-7; D not resolved. This CDR3 contains 14 residues. With 5 bases removed from V and 7 bases from J, the gap between germline ends came to 21 bases. Germline V gene lookup returns CDR1 GTSNPN and CDR2 SVGIG (reference sequence). CDR3 residues: CAWAPGPRRREQYF. The CDR3 DNA reads as TGTGCCTGGGCTCCGGGCCCGCGTCGAAGGGAGCAGTACTTC.

V gene TRBV12-3 or TRBV12-4 combines with J gene TRBJ2-5; D is possibly TRBD1 (5 bases). The CDR3 loop spans 12 amino acids. V shed 3 bases and J shed 6 bases, with 8 bases lying between them. The CDR3 region has the DNA TGTGCCAGCAGTTTTGGGGCGAAGACCCAGTACTTC. It encodes CASSFGAKTQYF.

The V and J genes are TRBV29-1 and TRBJ2-5, with D tentatively TRBD1 or TRBD2 (5 bases each). The CDR3 loop spans 18 amino acids. The germline V gene has CDR1 SQVTM and CDR2 ANQGSEA. V was pared by 4 bases and J by 1 base, with 25 bases between. The CDR3 coding sequence is TGCAGCGTTGGAGGAAGGGCCGTTGGGACGGGCCCCCAAGAGACCCAGTACTTC. Protein: CSVGGRAVGTGPQETQYF.

This clonotype was seen once. The J gene is TRBJ2-7, the V gene TRBV9, with D possibly being TRBD1 (5 bases). The CDR3 length is 14 residues. Looked up from germline, CDR1 is SGDLS and CDR2 is YYNGEE. Deletions cut 3 bases from V and 7 bases from J, with 17 bases between. In nucleotides, the CDR3 is TGTGCCAGCAGCGCAACAGGTAGTGTTATGGAGCAGTACTTC. Translating gives CASSATGSVMEQYF.

J is TRBJ1-1 and V is TRBV29-1, with D possibly matching TRBD1 (5 bases). The CDR3 is 14 residues long. Deletions cut 2 bases from V and 0 bases from J, with 10 bases between. Germline lookup yields CDR1 SQVTM and CDR2 ANQGSEA. The CDR3 region is CSVERAGLNTEAFF. In nucleotides, the CDR3 is TGCAGCGTTGAAAGGGCAGGGCTGAACACTGAAGCTTTCTTT.